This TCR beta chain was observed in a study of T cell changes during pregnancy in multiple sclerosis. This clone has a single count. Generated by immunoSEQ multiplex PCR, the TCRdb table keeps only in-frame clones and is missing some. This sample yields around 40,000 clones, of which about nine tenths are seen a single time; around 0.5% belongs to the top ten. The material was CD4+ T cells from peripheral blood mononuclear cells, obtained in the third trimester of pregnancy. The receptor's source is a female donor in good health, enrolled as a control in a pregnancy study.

CDR3 bases: TGTGCCAGTAGTATAGTTTCGACAGGGAACTATGGCTACACCTTC. Encoded protein: CASSIVSTGNYGYTF. V usage is TRBV19 and J usage is TRBJ1-2, with 7 bases lining up with TRBD1. CDR1 and CDR2 (germline): LNHDA, SQIVND (reference sequence). This CDR3 spans 15 amino acids. V dropped 1 base and J dropped 2; count of bases not matched to a gene: 4. The variable domain in full, completed from reference TRBV19 and TRBJ1-2, reads DGGITQSPKYLFRKEGQNVTLSCEQNLNHDAMYWYRQDPGQGLRLIYYSQIVNDFQKGDIAEGYSVSREKKESFPLTVTSAQKNPTAFYLCASSIVSTGNYGYTFGSGTRLTVV.